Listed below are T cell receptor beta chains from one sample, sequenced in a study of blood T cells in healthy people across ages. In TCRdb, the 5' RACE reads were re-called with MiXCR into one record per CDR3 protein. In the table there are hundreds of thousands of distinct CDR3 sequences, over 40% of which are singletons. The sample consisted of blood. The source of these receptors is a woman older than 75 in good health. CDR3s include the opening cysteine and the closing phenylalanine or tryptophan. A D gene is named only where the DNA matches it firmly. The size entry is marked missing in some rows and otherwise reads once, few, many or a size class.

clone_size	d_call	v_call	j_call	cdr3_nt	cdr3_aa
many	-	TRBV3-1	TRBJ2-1	TGTGCCAGCAGCCCCCATGACCGCAACAATGAGCAGTTCTTC	CASSPHDRNNEQFF
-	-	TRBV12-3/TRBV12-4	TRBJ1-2	TGTGCCAGCAGTTTGATGGAACGTGGCTACACCTTC	CASSLMERGYTF
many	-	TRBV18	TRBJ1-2	TGTGCCAGCTCACCACCGAGCACTAACTATGGCTACACCTTC	CASSPPSTNYGYTF
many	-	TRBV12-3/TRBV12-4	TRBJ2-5	TGTGCCAGCAGTGGGGCTGAAGAGACCCAGTACTTC	CASSGAEETQYF
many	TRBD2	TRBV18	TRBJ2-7	TGTGCCAGCTCAACGGCTAGCGGAAGCTACGAGCAGTACTTC	CASSTASGSYEQYF
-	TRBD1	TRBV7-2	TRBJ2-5	TGTGCCAGCAGCTTACCGGGACAGGGGTTGGAGACCCAGTACTTC	CASSLPGQGLETQYF
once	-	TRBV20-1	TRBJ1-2	TGCAGTGCTACTAACAGGGTTGGCTACACCTTC	CSATNRVGYTF
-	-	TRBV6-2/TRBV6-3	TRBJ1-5	TGTGCCAGCAGCATGGCAGGGGCTCAGCCCCAGCATTTT	CASSMAGAQPQHF
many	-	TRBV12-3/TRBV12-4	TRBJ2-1	TGTGCCAGTCAGATTGTGGGGTTGGTTAATGAGCAGTTCTTC	CASQIVGLVNEQFF
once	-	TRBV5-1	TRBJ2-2	TGCGCCAGCAAGTGGGGCGGGGAGCTGTTTTTT	CASKWGGELFF
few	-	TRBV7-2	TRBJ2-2	TGTGCCAGCCCCCGGCCCGGGGAGCTGTTTTTT	CASPRPGELFF
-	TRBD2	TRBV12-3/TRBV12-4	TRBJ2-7	TGTGCCAGCAGTCCTCCTCGACTAGCGGGAGGGTACGAGCAGTACTTC	CASSPPRLAGGYEQYF
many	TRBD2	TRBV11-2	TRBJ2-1	TGTGCCAGCAGCTTATCGGCGGGAGTCCCCTACAATGAGCAGTTCTTC	CASSLSAGVPYNEQFF
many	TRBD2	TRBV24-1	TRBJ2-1	TGTGCCACCAGTGACCCCGGACTAGCGGGAAACGGTGAGCAGTTCTTC	CATSDPGLAGNGEQFF
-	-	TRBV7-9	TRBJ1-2	TGTGCCAGCAGCTTAGTATCCGGCGGAGGGGACTATGGCTACACCTTC	CASSLVSGGGDYGYTF
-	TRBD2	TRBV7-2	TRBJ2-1	TGTGCCAGCAGCTTGAGCGGGATGAGTTTAAATGAGCAGTTCTTC	CASSLSGMSLNEQFF
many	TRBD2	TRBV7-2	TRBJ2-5	TGTGCCAGCAGCACTTCCGGACTAGCCGCAGAGACCCAGTACTTC	CASSTSGLAAETQYF
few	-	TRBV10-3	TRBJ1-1	TGTGCCATCAGTGAGTATTCACCTAACACTGAAGCTTTCTTT	CAISEYSPNTEAFF
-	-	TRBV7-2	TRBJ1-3	TGCGCCAGCAGCTTAAATTTTCCGACATACTCTGGAAACACCATATATTTT	CASSLNFPTYSGNTIYF
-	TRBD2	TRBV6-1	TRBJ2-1	TGTGCCAGCGGGGGCCGGACTAGCAAGACCCAGAACAATGAGCAGTTCTTC	CASGGRTSKTQNNEQFF
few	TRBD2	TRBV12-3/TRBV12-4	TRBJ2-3	TGTGCCAGCAGTTTACACGGGACTACTAGCACAGATACGCAGTATTTT	CASSLHGTTSTDTQYF
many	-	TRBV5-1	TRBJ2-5	TGCGCCAGCAGCTCTGGACAAGAGACCCAGTACTTC	CASSSGQETQYF
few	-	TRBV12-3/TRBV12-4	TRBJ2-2	TGTGCCAGCCTATGGGGACTCACGAACACCGGGGAGCTGTTTTTT	CASLWGLTNTGELFF
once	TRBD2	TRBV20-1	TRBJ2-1	TGCAGTGCTAGAGTAACTAGCGGGCCCGGAAATGAGCAGTTCTTC	CSARVTSGPGNEQFF
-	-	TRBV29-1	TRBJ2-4	TGCAGCGCCCGGGACAACAAAAACATTCAGTACTTC	CSARDNKNIQYF